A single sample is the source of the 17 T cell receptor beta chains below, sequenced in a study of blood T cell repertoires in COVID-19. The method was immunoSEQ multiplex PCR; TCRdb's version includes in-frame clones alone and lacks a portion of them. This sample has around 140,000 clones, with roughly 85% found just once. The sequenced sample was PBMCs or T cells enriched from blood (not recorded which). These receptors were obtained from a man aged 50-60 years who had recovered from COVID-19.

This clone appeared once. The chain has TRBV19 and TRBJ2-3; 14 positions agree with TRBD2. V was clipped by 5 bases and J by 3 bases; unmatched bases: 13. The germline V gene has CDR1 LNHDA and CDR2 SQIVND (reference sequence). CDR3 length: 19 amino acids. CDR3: CASSSRGLAGVFVTDTQYF. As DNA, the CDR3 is TGTGCCAGTAGTTCTCGGGGACTAGCGGGAGTTTTTGTAACAGATACGCAGTATTTT.

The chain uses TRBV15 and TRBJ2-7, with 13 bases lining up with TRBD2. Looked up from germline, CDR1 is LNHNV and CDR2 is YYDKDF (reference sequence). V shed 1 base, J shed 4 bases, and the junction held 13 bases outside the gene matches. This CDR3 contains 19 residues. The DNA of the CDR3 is TGTGCCACCAGCAGAGCTCCTCAACAGGGACTAGCGGGAATTTACGAGCAGTACTTC. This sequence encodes CATSRAPQQGLAGIYEQYF.

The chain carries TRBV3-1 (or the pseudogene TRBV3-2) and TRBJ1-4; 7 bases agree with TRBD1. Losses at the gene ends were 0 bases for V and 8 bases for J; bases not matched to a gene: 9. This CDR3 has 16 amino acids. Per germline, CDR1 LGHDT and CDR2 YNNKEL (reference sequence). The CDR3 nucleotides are TGTGCCAGCAGCCAAGATGACAGGGCGCAGGAGGAAAAACTGTTTTTT. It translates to CASSQDDRAQEEKLFF.

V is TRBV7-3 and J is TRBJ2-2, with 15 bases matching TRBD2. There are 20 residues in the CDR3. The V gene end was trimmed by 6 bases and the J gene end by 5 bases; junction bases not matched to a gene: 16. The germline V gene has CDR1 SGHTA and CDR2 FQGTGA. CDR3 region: CASSDTPGLAGGGWTGELFF. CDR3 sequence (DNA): TGTGCCAGCAGTGACACCCCGGGACTAGCGGGGGGTGGGTGGACCGGGGAGCTGTTTTTT.

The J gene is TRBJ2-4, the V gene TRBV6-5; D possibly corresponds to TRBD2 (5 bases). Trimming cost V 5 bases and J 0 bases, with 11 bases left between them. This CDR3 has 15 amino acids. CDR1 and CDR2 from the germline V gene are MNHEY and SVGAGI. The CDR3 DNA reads TGTGCCAGCAGTCCGGGGTTAGTAGCCAAAAACATTCAGTACTTC. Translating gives CASSPGLVAKNIQYF.

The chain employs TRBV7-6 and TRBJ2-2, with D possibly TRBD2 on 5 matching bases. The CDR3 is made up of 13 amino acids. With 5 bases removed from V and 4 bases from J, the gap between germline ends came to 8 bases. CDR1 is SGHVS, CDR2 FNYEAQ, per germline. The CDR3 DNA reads TGTGCCAGCAGCCACGAGGGCACCGGGGAGCTGTTTTTT. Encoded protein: CASSHEGTGELFF.

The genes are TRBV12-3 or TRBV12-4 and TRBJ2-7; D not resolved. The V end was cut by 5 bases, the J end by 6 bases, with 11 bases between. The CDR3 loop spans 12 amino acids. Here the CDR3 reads CASSLPPSEQYV. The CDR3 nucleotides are TGTGCCAGCAGTCTCCCCCCGAGCGAGCAGTACGTC.

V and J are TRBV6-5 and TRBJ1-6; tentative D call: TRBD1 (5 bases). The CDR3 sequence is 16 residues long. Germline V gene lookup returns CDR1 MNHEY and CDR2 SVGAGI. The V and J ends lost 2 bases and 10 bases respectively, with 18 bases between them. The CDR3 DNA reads TGTGCCAGCAGTTACAAAGTGTGGGACTCCCCCTCACCCCTCCACTTT. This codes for CASSYKVWDSPSPLHF.

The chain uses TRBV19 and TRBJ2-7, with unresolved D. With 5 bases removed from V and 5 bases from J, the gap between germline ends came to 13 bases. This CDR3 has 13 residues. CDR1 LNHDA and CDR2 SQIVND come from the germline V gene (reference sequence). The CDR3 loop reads CASSVYNENEQYF. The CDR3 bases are TGTGCCAGTAGTGTGTACAATGAAAACGAGCAGTACTTC.

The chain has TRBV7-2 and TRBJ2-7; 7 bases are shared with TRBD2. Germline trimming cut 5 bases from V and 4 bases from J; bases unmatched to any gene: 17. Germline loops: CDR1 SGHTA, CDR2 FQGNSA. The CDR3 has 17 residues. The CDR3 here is CASSIPLRGGRRYEQYF. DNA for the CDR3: TGTGCCAGCAGCATCCCCCTAAGAGGCGGGAGACGTTACGAGCAGTACTTC.

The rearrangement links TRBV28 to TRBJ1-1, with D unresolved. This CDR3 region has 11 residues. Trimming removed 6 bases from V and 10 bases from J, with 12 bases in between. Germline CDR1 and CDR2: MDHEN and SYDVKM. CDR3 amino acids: CASRTILRAFF. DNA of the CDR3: TGTGCCAGCAGAACTATATTGAGAGCTTTCTTT.

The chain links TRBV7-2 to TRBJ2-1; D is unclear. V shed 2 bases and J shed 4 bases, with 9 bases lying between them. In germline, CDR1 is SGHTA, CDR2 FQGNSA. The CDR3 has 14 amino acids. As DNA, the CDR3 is TGTGCCAGCAGCTTAATACCGACATACAATGAGCAGTTCTTC. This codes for CASSLIPTYNEQFF.

The CDR3 loop reads CASSLYTNSNQPQHF. The CDR3 nucleotides are TGTGCCAGCAGTTTATACACTAATAGCAATCAGCCCCAGCATTTT. V gene TRBV28 combines with J gene TRBJ1-5; D not certain. The CDR3 consists of 15 residues. Germline V gives CDR1 MDHEN, CDR2 SYDVKM. Trimming shortened V by 1 base and J by 0 bases, and 7 bases separated the two germline ends.

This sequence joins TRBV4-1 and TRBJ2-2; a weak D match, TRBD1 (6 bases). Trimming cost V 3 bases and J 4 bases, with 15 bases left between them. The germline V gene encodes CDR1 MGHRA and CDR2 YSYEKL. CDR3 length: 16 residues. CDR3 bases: TGCGCCAGCAGCCACCCGACAGGCGCAATCACCGGGGAGCTGTTTTTT. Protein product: CASSHPTGAITGELFF.

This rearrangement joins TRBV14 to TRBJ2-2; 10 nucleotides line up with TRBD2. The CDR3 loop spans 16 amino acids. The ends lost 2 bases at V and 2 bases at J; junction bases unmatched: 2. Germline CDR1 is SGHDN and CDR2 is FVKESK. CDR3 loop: CASSQRTSGNTGELFF. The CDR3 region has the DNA TGTGCCAGCAGCCAAAGGACTAGCGGCAACACCGGGGAGCTGTTTTTT.

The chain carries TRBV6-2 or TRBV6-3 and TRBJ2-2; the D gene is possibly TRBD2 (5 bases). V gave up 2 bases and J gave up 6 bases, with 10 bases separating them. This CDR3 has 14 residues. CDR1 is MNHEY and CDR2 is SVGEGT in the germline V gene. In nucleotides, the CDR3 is TGTGCCAGCAGTTACCGGGGTACCGCCGGGGAGCTGTTTTTT. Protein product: CASSYRGTAGELFF.

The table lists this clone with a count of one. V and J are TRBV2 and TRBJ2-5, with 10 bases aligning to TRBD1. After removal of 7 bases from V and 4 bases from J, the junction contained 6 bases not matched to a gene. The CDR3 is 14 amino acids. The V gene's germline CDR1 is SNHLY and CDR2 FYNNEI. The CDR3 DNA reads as TGTGCCAGCACACCCAGGACAGGGGGAGAGACCCAGTACTTC. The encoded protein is CASTPRTGGETQYF.